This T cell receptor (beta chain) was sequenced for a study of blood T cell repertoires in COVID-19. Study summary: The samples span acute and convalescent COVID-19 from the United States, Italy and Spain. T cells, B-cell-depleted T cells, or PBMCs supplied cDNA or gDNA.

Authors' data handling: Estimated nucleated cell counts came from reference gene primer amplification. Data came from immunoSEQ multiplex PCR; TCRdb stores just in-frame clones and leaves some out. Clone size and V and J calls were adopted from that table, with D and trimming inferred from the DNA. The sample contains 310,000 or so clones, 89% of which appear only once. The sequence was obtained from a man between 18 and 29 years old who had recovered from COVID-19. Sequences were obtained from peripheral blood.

The CDR3 DNA sequence: TGTGCCAGCAGCCAAGCCCAGGGTAGCAATCAGCCCCAGCATTTT. Protein product: CASSQAQGSNQPQHF. This chain connects TRBV3-1 (or the pseudogene TRBV3-2) to TRBJ1-5; D might be TRBD1 (5 bases). Germline CDR1 is LGHDT and CDR2 is YNNKEL (reference sequence). The CDR3 runs 15 residues. With 1 base removed from V and 0 bases from J, the gap between germline ends came to 7 bases.